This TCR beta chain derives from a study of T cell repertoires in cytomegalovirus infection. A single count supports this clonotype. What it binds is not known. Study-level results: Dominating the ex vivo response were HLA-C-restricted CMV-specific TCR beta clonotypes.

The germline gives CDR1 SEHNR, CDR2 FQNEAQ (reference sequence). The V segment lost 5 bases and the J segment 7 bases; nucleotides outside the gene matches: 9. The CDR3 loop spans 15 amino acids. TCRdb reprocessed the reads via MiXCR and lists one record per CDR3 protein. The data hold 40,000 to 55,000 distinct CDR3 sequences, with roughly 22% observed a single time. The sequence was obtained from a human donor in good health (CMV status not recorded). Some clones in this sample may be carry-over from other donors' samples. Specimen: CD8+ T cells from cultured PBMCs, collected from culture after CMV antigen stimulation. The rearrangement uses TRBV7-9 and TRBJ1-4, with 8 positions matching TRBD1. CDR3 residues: CASSPPGQAGEKLFF. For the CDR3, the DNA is TGTGCCAGCAGCCCTCCGGGACAGGCGGGTGAAAAACTGTTTTTT.